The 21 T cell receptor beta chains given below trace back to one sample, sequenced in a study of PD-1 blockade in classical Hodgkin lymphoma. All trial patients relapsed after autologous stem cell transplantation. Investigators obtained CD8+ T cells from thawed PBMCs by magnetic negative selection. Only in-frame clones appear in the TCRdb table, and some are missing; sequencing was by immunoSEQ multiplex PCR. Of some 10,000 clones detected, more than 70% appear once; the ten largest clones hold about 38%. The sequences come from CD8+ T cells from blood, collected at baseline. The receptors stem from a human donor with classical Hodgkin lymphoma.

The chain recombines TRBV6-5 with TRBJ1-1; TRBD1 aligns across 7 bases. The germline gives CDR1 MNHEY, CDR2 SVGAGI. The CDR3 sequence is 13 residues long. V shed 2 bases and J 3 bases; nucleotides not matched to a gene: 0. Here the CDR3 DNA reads TGTGCCAGCAGTTACCAGGGGGACACTGAAGCTTTCTTT. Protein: CASSYQGDTEAFF.

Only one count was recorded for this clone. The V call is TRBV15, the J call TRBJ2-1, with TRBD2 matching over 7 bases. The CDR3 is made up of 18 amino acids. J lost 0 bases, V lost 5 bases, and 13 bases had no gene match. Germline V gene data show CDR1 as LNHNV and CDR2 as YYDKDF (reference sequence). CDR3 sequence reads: CATSRFPEREFSYNEQFF. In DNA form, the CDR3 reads TGTGCCACCAGCCGATTCCCAGAGCGGGAATTCTCCTACAATGAGCAGTTCTTC.

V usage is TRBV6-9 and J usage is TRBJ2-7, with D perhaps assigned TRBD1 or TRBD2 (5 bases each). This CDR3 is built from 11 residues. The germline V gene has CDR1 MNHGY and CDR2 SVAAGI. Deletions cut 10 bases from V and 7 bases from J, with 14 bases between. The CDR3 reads CATRDVEEQYF. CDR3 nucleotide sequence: TGTGCCACCCGGGACGTAGAGGAGCAGTACTTC.

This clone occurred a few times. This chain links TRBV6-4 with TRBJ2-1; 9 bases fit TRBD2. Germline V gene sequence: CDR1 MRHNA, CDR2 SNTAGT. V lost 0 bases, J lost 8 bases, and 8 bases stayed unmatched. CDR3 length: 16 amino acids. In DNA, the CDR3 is TGTGCCAGCAGTGACTCGACTAGCGGAGGGGTGGATGAGCAGTTCTTC. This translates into CASSDSTSGGVDEQFF.

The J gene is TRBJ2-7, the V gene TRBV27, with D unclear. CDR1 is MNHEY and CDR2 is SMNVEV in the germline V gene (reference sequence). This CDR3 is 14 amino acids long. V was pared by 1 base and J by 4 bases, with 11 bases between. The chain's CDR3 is CASSLFFSNYEQYF. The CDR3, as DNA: TGTGCCAGCAGTTTATTTTTTAGCAATTACGAGCAGTACTTC.

DNA of the CDR3: TGTGCCAGCAGTGCGACAGCGGCGACGGAAGCTTTCTTT. Encoded protein: CASSATAATEAFF. V and J are TRBV6-5 and TRBJ1-1, with a tentative D call TRBD1 (5 bases). CDR3 length: 13 amino acids. V gave up 5 bases and J gave up 8 bases, with 15 bases separating them. The germline CDR1 and CDR2 sequences are MNHEY and SVGAGI.

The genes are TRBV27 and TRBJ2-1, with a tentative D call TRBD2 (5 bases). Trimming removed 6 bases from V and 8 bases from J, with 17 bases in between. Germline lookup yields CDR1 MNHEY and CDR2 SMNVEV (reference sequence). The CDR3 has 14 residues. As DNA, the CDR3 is TGTGCCAGCAGCTCGGACTTCCCTGGGGATGAGCAGTTCTTC. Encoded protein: CASSSDFPGDEQFF.

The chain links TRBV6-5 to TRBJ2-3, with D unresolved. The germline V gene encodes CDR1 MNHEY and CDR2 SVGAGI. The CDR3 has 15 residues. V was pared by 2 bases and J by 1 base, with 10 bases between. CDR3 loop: CASSYRGQGTDTQYF. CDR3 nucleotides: TGTGCCAGCAGTTACCGCGGCCAGGGCACAGATACGCAGTATTTT.

CDR3 DNA sequence: TGCGCCAGCAGCGGATTGCCCTACAATGAGCAGTTCTTC. Protein product: CASSGLPYNEQFF. The V gene is TRBV4-1, the J gene TRBJ2-1; D is unclear. The V gene lost 5 bases and the J gene lost 2 bases, with 7 bases spanning the gap. The CDR3 consists of 13 residues. The germline CDR1 and CDR2 sequences are MGHRA and YSYEKL.

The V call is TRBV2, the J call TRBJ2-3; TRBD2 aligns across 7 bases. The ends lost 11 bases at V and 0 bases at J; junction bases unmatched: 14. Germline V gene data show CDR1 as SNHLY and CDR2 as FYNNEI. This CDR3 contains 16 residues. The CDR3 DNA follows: TGTGCCGGATCGTTGGGGGACTACCCTAGCACAGATACGCAGTATTTT. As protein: CAGSLGDYPSTDTQYF.

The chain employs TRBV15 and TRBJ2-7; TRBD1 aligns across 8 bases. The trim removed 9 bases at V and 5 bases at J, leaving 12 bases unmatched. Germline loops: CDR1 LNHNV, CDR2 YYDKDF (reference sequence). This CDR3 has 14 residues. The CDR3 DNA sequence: TGTGCCACGAGGCCCGAGCAGGGGGCAGACGAGCAGTACTTC. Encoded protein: CATRPEQGADEQYF.

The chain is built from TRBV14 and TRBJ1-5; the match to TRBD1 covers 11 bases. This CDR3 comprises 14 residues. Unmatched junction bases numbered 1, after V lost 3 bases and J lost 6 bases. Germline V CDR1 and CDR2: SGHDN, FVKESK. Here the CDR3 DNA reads TGTGCCAGCAGCCATGGGACAGGGGGTCAGCCCCAGCATTTT. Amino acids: CASSHGTGGQPQHF.

The CDR3 region has the DNA TGTGCCAGCAGCCGAGGGGCCGCTGAAGCTTTCTTT. Its translation is CASSRGAAEAFF. The rearrangement uses TRBV7-9 and TRBJ1-1; possible D gene TRBD1, 5 bases. Germline CDR1 SEHNR, CDR2 FQNEAQ (reference sequence). Trimming removed 5 bases at V and 6 bases at J, with 10 bases between. This CDR3 is 12 amino acids long.

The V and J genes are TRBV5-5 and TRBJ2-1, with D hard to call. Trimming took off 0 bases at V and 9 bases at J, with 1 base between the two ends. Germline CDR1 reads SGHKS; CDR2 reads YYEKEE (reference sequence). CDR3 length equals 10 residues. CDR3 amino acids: CASSLVEQFF. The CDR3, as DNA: TGTGCCAGCAGCTTGGTTGAGCAGTTCTTC.

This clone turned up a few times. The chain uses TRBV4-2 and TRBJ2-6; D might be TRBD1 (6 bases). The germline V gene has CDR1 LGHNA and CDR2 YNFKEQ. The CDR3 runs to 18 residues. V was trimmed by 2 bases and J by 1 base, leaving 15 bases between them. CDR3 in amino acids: CASSQIAGEVSGANVLTF. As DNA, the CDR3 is TGTGCCAGCAGCCAAATTGCAGGGGAAGTTTCTGGGGCCAACGTCCTGACTTTC.

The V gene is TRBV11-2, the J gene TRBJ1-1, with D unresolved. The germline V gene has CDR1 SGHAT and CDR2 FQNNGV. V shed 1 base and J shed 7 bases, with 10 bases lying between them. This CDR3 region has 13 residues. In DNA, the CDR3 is TGTGCCAGCAGCTTAGGTTTTGCGGATGAAGCTTTCTTT. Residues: CASSLGFADEAFF.

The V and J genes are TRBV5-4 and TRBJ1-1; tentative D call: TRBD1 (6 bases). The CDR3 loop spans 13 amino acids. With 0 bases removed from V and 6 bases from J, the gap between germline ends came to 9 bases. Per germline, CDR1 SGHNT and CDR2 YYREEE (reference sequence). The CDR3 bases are TGTGCCAGCAGCTTGGACAGGGACGCTGAAGCTTTCTTT. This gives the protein CASSLDRDAEAFF.

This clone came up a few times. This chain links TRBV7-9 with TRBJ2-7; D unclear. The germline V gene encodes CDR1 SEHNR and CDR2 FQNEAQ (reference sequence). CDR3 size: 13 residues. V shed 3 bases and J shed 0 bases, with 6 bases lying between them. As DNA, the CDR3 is TGTGCCAGCAGCTTCGAAAGCTCCTACGAGCAGTACTTC. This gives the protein CASSFESSYEQYF.

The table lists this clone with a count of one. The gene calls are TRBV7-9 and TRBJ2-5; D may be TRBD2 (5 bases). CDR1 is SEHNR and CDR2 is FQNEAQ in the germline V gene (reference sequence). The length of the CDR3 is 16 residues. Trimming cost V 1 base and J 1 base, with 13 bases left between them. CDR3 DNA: TGTGCCAGCAGCTTAGGACACTGGACTTTCCAAGAGACCCAGTACTTC. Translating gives CASSLGHWTFQETQYF. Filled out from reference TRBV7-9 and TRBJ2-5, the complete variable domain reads DTGVSQNPRHKITKRGQNVTFRCDPISEHNRLYWYRQTLGQGPEFLTYFQNEAQLEKSRLLSDRFSAERPKGSFSTLEIQRTEQGDSAMYLCASSLGHWTFQETQYFGPGTRLLVL.

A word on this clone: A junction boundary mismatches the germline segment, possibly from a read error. The CDR3 DNA follows: TGTGCCAGCAGCATAACTAGCAGCCAGCACTTCTTC. This translates into CASSITSSQHFF. The rearrangement uses TRBV5-6 and TRBJ2-1; TRBD2 might be the D (6 bases). The CDR3 is made up of 12 amino acids. Germline assignment: CDR1 SGHDT and CDR2 YYEEEE.

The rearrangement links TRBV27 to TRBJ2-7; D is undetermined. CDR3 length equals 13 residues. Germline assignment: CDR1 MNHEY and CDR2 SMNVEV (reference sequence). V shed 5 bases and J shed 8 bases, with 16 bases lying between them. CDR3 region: CASSPNALYKQYF. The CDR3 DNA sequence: TGTGCCAGCAGTCCAAACGCCCTATACAAGCAGTACTTC.